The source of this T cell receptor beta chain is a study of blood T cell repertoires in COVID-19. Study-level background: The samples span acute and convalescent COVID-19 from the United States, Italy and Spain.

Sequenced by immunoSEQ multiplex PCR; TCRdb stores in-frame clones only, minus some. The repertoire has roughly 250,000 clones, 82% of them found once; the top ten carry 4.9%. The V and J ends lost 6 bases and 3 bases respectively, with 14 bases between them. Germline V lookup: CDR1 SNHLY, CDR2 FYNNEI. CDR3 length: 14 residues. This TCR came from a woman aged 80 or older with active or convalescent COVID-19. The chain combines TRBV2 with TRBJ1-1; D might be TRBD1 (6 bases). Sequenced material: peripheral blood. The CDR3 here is CASSEQGLDTEAFF. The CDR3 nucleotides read TGTGCCAGCAGCGAACAGGGATTGGACACTGAAGCTTTCTTT.